These 3 T cell receptor beta chains were all obtained from the same sample, sequenced in a study of OX40 agonist ivuxolimab in advanced cancers. Preparation of the library involved the immunoSEQ multiplex PCR assay. The source is immuneACCESS, and TCRdb retained only in-frame sequences with V and J called. Part of the clones is not carried over; for the studies checked, unresolved V genes explain less than half of this, and the remainder is unexplained. This sample comprises around 100,000 clones, approximately 90% of them detected only once. Approximately 0.15% of the sample comes from the top ten. Sequenced material: CD4+ or CD8+ T cells sorted from blood, taken in a trial of the OX40 agonist ivuxolimab. These receptor sequences come from an adult with an advanced solid tumor such as melanoma, head and neck, liver or kidney cancer.

The chain has TRBV7-9 and TRBJ2-5; D remains ambiguous. CDR1 SEHNR and CDR2 FQNEAQ come from the germline V gene (reference sequence). The CDR3 is 12 amino acids. Trimming took off 1 base at V and 1 base at J, with 1 base between the two ends. Written as DNA, the CDR3 is TGTGCCAGCAGCTTAGTCCAAGAGACCCAGTACTTC. As protein: CASSLVQETQYF.

This rearrangement joins TRBV5-4 to TRBJ2-3; maybe TRBD2 (7 bases). The CDR3 extends over 16 amino acids. With 6 bases removed from V and 5 bases from J, the gap between germline ends came to 22 bases. Germline values: CDR1 SGHNT, CDR2 YYREEE (reference sequence). The CDR3 sequence: CASTKGGSGRIDTQYF. In DNA, the CDR3 is TGTGCCAGCACCAAAGGGGGTAGCGGGCGAATAGATACGCAGTATTTT. The complete variable domain, with remaining parts taken from reference TRBV5-4 and TRBJ2-3, reads ETGVTQSPTHLIKTRGQQVTLRCSSQSGHNTVSWYQQALGQGPQFIFQYYREEENGRGNFPPRFSGLQFPNYSSELNVNALELDDSALYLCASTKGGSGRIDTQYFGPGTRLTVL.

This chain joins TRBV2 and TRBJ1-5; 9 bases are shared with TRBD1. CDR3 size: 17 residues. The trim removed 6 bases at V and 0 bases at J, leaving 9 bases unmatched. Germline CDR1 reads SNHLY; CDR2 reads FYNNEI. Written as DNA, the CDR3 is TGTGCCAGCAGCCCTACAGGGGGCCCCACTAGCAATCAGCCCCAGCATTTT. Protein sequence: CASSPTGGPTSNQPQHF.